This TCR beta chain was obtained from a study of early T cells in non-severe SARS-CoV-2 infection. A single record per CDR3 protein comes from TCRdb applying MiXCR to the 5' RACE reads. The repertoire has under 60,000 distinct CDR3 sequences, approximately 13% of them found once; the top ten carry around 9.6%. V was cut by 3 bases and J by 4 bases, with 8 bases left in between. The length of the CDR3 is 12 residues. Germline assignment: CDR1 DFQATT and CDR2 SNEGSKA (reference sequence). The chain links TRBV20-1 to TRBJ2-3; D may be TRBD1 (5 bases). This sequence was found in an adult who was a healthcare worker with PCR-confirmed SARS-CoV-2 infection or an uninfected control (not recorded which). What was sequenced was whole blood. CDR3 DNA: TGCAGTGCTAGTTGGGGCGCAGATACGCAGTATTTT. Its translation: CSASWGADTQYF.